Following are 16 T cell receptor beta chains from one sample sequenced in a study of cytotoxic CD8 clonotypes in ibrutinib-treated CLL. TCRdb's copy holds only in-frame clones and misses some; the assay was immunoSEQ multiplex PCR. Among 300,000 to 400,000 clones listed, about 64% were seen once. Source: PBMCs, taken after 36 months of ibrutinib treatment. These receptors were collected from a human donor with chronic lymphocytic leukemia.

The sample holds a few counts of this clone. This chain joins TRBV7-9 and TRBJ2-5; possible D gene TRBD1, 5 bases. The V and J ends lost 6 bases and 0 bases respectively, with 11 bases between them. Germline CDR1 SEHNR, CDR2 FQNEAQ (reference sequence). The CDR3 contains 14 residues. CDR3 amino acids: CASSQTRDQETQYF. The DNA of the CDR3 is TGTGCCAGCAGTCAAACCAGGGACCAAGAGACCCAGTACTTC.

The chain uses TRBV2 and TRBJ1-4; D remains ambiguous. CDR3 length equals 10 residues. CDR1 and CDR2 from the germline V gene are SNHLY and FYNNEI. V shed 8 bases and J shed 4 bases, with 2 bases lying between them. Here the CDR3 reads CASRNEKLFF. In DNA form, the CDR3 reads TGTGCCAGCCGTAATGAAAAACTGTTTTTT.

CDR3 bases: TGCGCCAGCAGCCAAGTCAACTGGGTCGGACCCGGGAAGCACTATGGCTACACCTTC. As protein: CASSQVNWVGPGKHYGYTF. The genes are TRBV4-1 and TRBJ1-2; no clear D gene. Germline lookup yields CDR1 MGHRA and CDR2 YSYEKL. Trimming pared 1 base from V and 3 bases from J, leaving 24 bases between. The CDR3 extends over 19 amino acids.

This chain links TRBV5-4 with TRBJ2-7; D uncertain. Trimming removed 7 bases from V and 2 bases from J, with 19 bases in between. Germline-derived CDR1 and CDR2 are SGHNT and YYREEE (reference sequence). This CDR3 is built from 15 residues. CDR3 protein: CASSRRASLTYEQYF. The DNA of the CDR3 is TGTGCCAGCTCCCGTAGGGCCAGCCTAACCTACGAGCAGTACTTC.

The chain has TRBV29-1 and TRBJ1-2; the D gene is possibly TRBD1 (5 bases). Trimming left V 0 bases short and J 7 bases short, with 12 bases between. Germline CDR1 reads SQVTM; CDR2 reads ANQGSEA. This CDR3 contains 13 residues. DNA of the CDR3: TGCAGCGTTGAAGATCAGTGGGGGGTTGGCTACACCTTC. As protein: CSVEDQWGVGYTF.

The DNA for the CDR3 is TGTGCCAGCAGCAAGGGACTAGCCCTGCGCGAGCAGTACTTC. Translating gives CASSKGLALREQYF. The V gene is TRBV7-8, the J gene TRBJ2-7, with 9 bases fitting TRBD2. V was pared by 5 bases and J by 6 bases, with 8 bases of the junction left unmatched. This CDR3 is 14 amino acids long. The germline V gene encodes CDR1 SGHVS and CDR2 FQNEAQ.

This clone was seen a few times. The V gene is TRBV6-1, the J gene TRBJ1-5, with D possibly TRBD1 on 6 matching bases. The length of the CDR3 is 15 residues. The V end was cut by 6 bases, the J end by 0 bases, with 12 bases between. The germline V gene has CDR1 MNHNS and CDR2 SASEGT. The CDR3 DNA follows: TGTGCCAGCAGGGAAACAGGGTATAGCAATCAGCCCCAGCATTTT. This encodes CASRETGYSNQPQHF.

The table lists this clone with a few counts. This sequence joins TRBV7-3 and TRBJ2-1; 10 bases are a match to TRBD2. CDR1 is SGHTA, CDR2 FQGTGA, per germline. V shed 2 bases, J shed 5 bases, and the junction held 3 bases outside the gene matches. The length of the CDR3 is 15 residues. The CDR3 loop is CASSLSSGGHNEQFF. CDR3 bases: TGTGCCAGCAGCTTATCTAGCGGGGGCCACAATGAGCAGTTCTTC.

This clone has a handful of counts. The V call is TRBV19, the J call TRBJ1-2; 7 bases are shared with TRBD1. CDR3 length equals 13 residues. V was pared by 2 bases and J by 8 bases, with 5 bases of the junction left unmatched. CDR1 and CDR2 from the germline V gene are LNHDA and SQIVND (reference sequence). This chain's CDR3 is CASSITGTEGYTF. The CDR3 DNA reads TGTGCCAGTAGTATAACCGGGACAGAAGGCTACACCTTC.

V gene TRBV28 combines with J gene TRBJ2-1; D not resolved. The CDR3 is 12 amino acids. V was pared by 5 bases and J by 0 bases, with 2 bases between. Germline V gene sequence: CDR1 MDHEN, CDR2 SYDVKM. The CDR3 sequence: CASSPSYNEQFF. The CDR3 region has the DNA TGTGCCAGCAGTCCCTCCTACAATGAGCAGTTCTTC.

The genes are TRBV7-2 and TRBJ1-2; D not resolved. Between the trimmed V and J ends, which lost 1 base and 5 bases, there was a span of 8 bases. The CDR3 spans 13 residues. Per the germline V gene, CDR1 is SGHTA and CDR2 is FQGNSA. The CDR3 nucleotides read TGTGCCAGCAGCTTAGGACCCCGGTATGGCTACACCTTC. This encodes CASSLGPRYGYTF.

This chain uses TRBV5-6 with TRBJ1-2; 7 bases are shared with TRBD1. J lost 3 bases, V lost 4 bases, and 6 bases had no gene match. Germline V lookup: CDR1 SGHDT, CDR2 YYEEEE. The CDR3 extends over 14 amino acids. The CDR3 reads CASSRLQGYYGYTF. The CDR3 nucleotides are TGTGCCAGCAGCCGATTACAGGGGTACTATGGCTACACCTTC.

The V gene is TRBV20-1, the J gene TRBJ2-1; unclear D gene. With 6 bases removed from V and 8 bases from J, the gap between germline ends came to 11 bases. The germline gives CDR1 DFQATT, CDR2 SNEGSKA (reference sequence). This CDR3 has 11 amino acids. CDR3 DNA sequence: TGCAGTGCCACCTCGGAGTATGAGCAGTTCTTC. This sequence encodes CSATSEYEQFF.

The chain couples TRBV25-1 to TRBJ1-3, with D tentatively TRBD1 (5 bases). V lost 3 bases and J lost 4, with 13 bases in between. The germline CDR1 and CDR2 sequences are MGHDK and SYGVNS. The CDR3 is 15 residues long. Written as DNA, the CDR3 is TGTGCCAGCAGTGACAGGGTGTCTGGCGGAAACACCATATATTTT. It codes for CASSDRVSGGNTIYF. Complete variable domain (other parts from reference TRBV25-1 and TRBJ1-3): EADIYQTPRYLVIGTGKKITLECSQTMGHDKMYWYQQDPGMELHLIHYSYGVNSTEKGDLSSESTVSRIRTEHFPLTLESARPSHTSQYLCASSDRVSGGNTIYFGEGSWLTVV.

The CDR3: CASRLTSGRGQFF. The DNA for the CDR3 is TGTGCCAGCAGGCTAACTAGCGGGAGGGGGCAGTTCTTC. The chain is built from TRBV11-2 and TRBJ2-1, with 13 bases fitting TRBD2. Germline V gives CDR1 SGHAT, CDR2 FQNNGV. The CDR3 is made up of 13 amino acids. J lost 12 bases, V lost 6 bases, and 5 bases had no gene match.

The rearrangement links TRBV4-1 to TRBJ2-3; 7 bases are a match to TRBD1. After removal of 2 bases from V and 0 bases from J, the junction contained 5 bases not matched to a gene. Germline V gene lookup returns CDR1 MGHRA and CDR2 YSYEKL. This CDR3 has 16 residues. CDR3 loop: CASSQRQGTSTDTQYF. CDR3 sequence (DNA): TGCGCCAGCAGCCAACGACAGGGAACTAGCACAGATACGCAGTATTTT.